The 18 T cell receptor beta chains reported below all come from one sample, sequenced in a study of blood T cell repertoires in COVID-19. Some clones are missing from TCRdb's copy, which holds only in-frame ones; the method was immunoSEQ multiplex PCR. Of about 290,000 clones in the sample, 89% are singletons; the top ten hold around 10%. Sample: peripheral blood. The origin of the receptors is a woman aged 25 to 39 with COVID-19, enrolled during active disease.

This chain joins TRBV6-5 and TRBJ1-5; D gene unclear. There are 15 residues in the CDR3. From germline, CDR1 is MNHEY and CDR2 SVGAGI. V was shortened by 5 bases and J by 2 bases, with 13 bases between the two germline ends. The CDR3 loop is CASSPVGFGNQPQHF. CDR3 DNA sequence: TGTGCCAGCAGTCCCGTGGGCTTCGGCAATCAGCCCCAGCATTTT.

The V and J genes are TRBV6-6 and TRBJ1-2; D not certain. Germline V lookup: CDR1 MNHNY, CDR2 SVGAGI (reference sequence). The ends were cut back, 5 bases at V and 3 bases at J, with 13 bases in the middle. The CDR3 has 14 residues. The CDR3: CASSHTPEYYGYTF. CDR3 coding DNA: TGTGCCAGCAGTCATACACCAGAATACTATGGCTACACCTTC.

This rearrangement joins TRBV28 to TRBJ2-2, with D hard to call. Between the trimmed V and J ends, which lost 7 bases and 4 bases, there was a span of 7 bases. The germline V gene has CDR1 MDHEN and CDR2 SYDVKM. This CDR3 has 12 residues. CDR3 amino acids: CASTSSTGELFF. The CDR3 DNA reads TGTGCCAGCACCTCGAGCACCGGGGAGCTGTTTTTT.

The chain is built from TRBV28 and TRBJ1-2; 7 nucleotides line up with TRBD1. The CDR3 is 16 residues long. With 4 bases clipped from V and 1 base from J, the junction kept 9 bases outside the gene matches. Per the germline V gene, CDR1 is MDHEN and CDR2 is SYDVKM. The CDR3 DNA reads as TGTGCCAGCAGTTCCTCGACAGGGTATAATAACTATGGCTACACCTTC. This gives the protein CASSSSTGYNNYGYTF.

The CDR3 bases are TGTGCCAGCAGTGAAGATTTAGGAGACGAGCAGTACTTC. Its translation: CASSEDLGDEQYF. This rearrangement joins TRBV2 to TRBJ2-7, with no clear D. Trimming took off 1 base at V and 5 bases at J, with 9 bases between the two ends. The CDR3 sequence is 13 residues long. The V gene's germline CDR1 is SNHLY and CDR2 FYNNEI.

This clone was seen only a few times. The chain combines TRBV5-6 with TRBJ1-2, with TRBD1 matching over 7 bases. Germline V gene data show CDR1 as SGHDT and CDR2 as YYEEEE. V lost 4 bases, J lost 5 bases, and 14 bases stayed unmatched. The CDR3 spans 16 residues. The CDR3 DNA sequence: TGTGCCAGCAGCGCTGGCCTCCGGGACAGAATTTATGGCTACACCTTC. Encoded protein: CASSAGLRDRIYGYTF.

This clone came up a few times. The genes are TRBV19 and TRBJ1-3; 7 bases agree with TRBD1. V shed 0 bases and J 0 bases; nucleotides not matched to a gene: 14. CDR1 is LNHDA, CDR2 SQIVND, per germline (reference sequence). The CDR3 consists of 20 residues. CDR3 loop: CASSIDPRDSLFRSGNTIYF. CDR3 DNA sequence: TGTGCCAGTAGTATAGACCCTCGGGACAGCCTGTTTCGCTCTGGAAACACCATATATTTT. The complete variable domain, with remaining parts taken from reference TRBV19 and TRBJ1-3, reads DGGITQSPKYLFRKEGQNVTLSCEQNLNHDAMYWYRQDPGQGLRLIYYSQIVNDFQKGDIAEGYSVSREKKESFPLTVTSAQKNPTAFYLCASSIDPRDSLFRSGNTIYFGEGSWLTVV.

The rearrangement joins TRBV11-3 to TRBJ2-1, with 7 nucleotides matching TRBD2. The J segment lost 2 bases and the V segment lost 4 bases, leaving 5 bases of the junction unmatched. CDR3 size: 15 residues. Per the germline V gene, CDR1 is SGHNT and CDR2 is YENEEA. CDR3 residues: CASSSRGDPYNEQFF. In DNA form, the CDR3 reads TGTGCCAGCAGCTCCCGGGGGGATCCCTACAATGAGCAGTTCTTC.

The chain recombines TRBV28 with TRBJ1-1, with a possible D match to TRBD1 (5 bases). Trimming took 3 bases from V and 7 from J, leaving 9 bases between them. CDR1 is MDHEN, CDR2 SYDVKM, per germline. The CDR3 is made up of 12 amino acids. CDR3 nucleotide sequence: TGTGCCAGCAGTTTTGGACACGGTGAAGCTTTCTTT. Its protein product is CASSFGHGEAFF.

The chain employs TRBV11-2 and TRBJ1-2, with a tentative D call TRBD1 (5 bases). CDR1 is SGHAT and CDR2 is FQNNGV in the germline V gene. V was shortened by 8 bases and J by 1 base, with 11 bases between the two germline ends. CDR3 size: 13 residues. CDR3 region: CASVGGGNYGYTF. CDR3 nucleotides: TGTGCCAGCGTCGGGGGGGGTAACTATGGCTACACCTTC.

This sequence joins TRBV6-5 and TRBJ1-2; 7 bases agree with TRBD1. V dropped 6 bases and J dropped 4; count of bases not matched to a gene: 11. Germline V gene lookup returns CDR1 MNHEY and CDR2 SVGAGI. This CDR3 contains 15 residues. CDR3 sequence: CASSSGQHSGYGYTF. The CDR3, as DNA: TGTGCCAGCAGCTCGGGACAGCATAGCGGCTATGGCTACACCTTC.

This sequence joins TRBV19 and TRBJ2-7, with D maybe TRBD2 (6 bases). In germline, CDR1 is LNHDA, CDR2 SQIVND (reference sequence). The CDR3 totals 14 residues. Trimming cost V 4 bases and J 0 bases, with 10 bases left between them. The CDR3 loop is CASSTGTVSYEQYF. In nucleotides, the CDR3 is TGTGCCAGTAGTACGGGGACTGTCTCCTACGAGCAGTACTTC.

The V gene is TRBV3-1 (or the pseudogene TRBV3-2), the J gene TRBJ2-4, with 10 bases that match TRBD2. Germline V gene sequence: CDR1 LGHDT, CDR2 YNNKEL (reference sequence). The CDR3 sequence is 12 residues long. Trimming at V came to 5 bases and at J to 12 bases, leaving 4 bases not matched to a gene. DNA of the CDR3: TGTGCCAGCAGCGGACTAGCGGAACGTCAGTACTTC. It specifies CASSGLAERQYF.

For this clone: At the DNA level, this CDR3 is encoded by other sequences in the same sample as well. The chain has TRBV3-1 (or the pseudogene TRBV3-2) and TRBJ2-5; 10 bases agree with TRBD2. The J segment lost 5 bases and the V segment lost 0 bases, leaving 3 bases of the junction unmatched. Germline loops: CDR1 LGHDT, CDR2 YNNKEL (reference sequence). The CDR3 totals 15 residues. CDR3 nucleotide sequence: TGTGCCAGCAGCCAAGATGGGACTAGCGTGGAGACCCAGTACTTC. Residues: CASSQDGTSVETQYF.

The V and J genes are TRBV10-3 and TRBJ1-5, with D tentatively TRBD1 (5 bases). CDR1 and CDR2 (germline): ENHRY, SYGVKD. This CDR3 has 17 amino acids. V was clipped by 3 bases and J by 7 bases, with 22 bases between them. The CDR3 loop reads CAISDEVSGVQWQPQHF. The CDR3 bases are TGTGCCATCAGTGATGAGGTCTCGGGGGTTCAGTGGCAGCCCCAGCATTTT.

The rearrangement links TRBV5-1 to TRBJ1-2; D might be TRBD1 (6 bases). The CDR3 is made up of 15 amino acids. Germline CDR1 reads SGHRS; CDR2 reads YFSETQ. Trimming removed 2 bases from V and 1 base from J, with 12 bases in between. The DNA of the CDR3 is TGCGCCAGCAGCTTCGGCAACAGGGATAACTATGGCTACACCTTC. This encodes CASSFGNRDNYGYTF.

Written as DNA, the CDR3 is TGTGCCAGCAGCCCGAGGGGGGGCCTTGAGACCCAGTACTTC. It encodes CASSPRGGLETQYF. The chain recombines TRBV9 with TRBJ2-5, with D perhaps matching TRBD2 (7 bases). CDR1 and CDR2 (germline): SGDLS, YYNGEE. The germline V and J ends were trimmed by 4 bases and 5 bases, with 15 bases remaining between them. The CDR3 consists of 14 residues.

The chain links TRBV9 to TRBJ1-4, with D tentatively TRBD1 (5 bases). Germline V gene sequence: CDR1 SGDLS, CDR2 YYNGEE. This CDR3 is 18 amino acids long. Deletions cut 4 bases from V and 3 bases from J, with 22 bases between. Written as DNA, the CDR3 is TGTGCCAGCAGCTTGGGACTAGCGGGGGGGTTCGCTAATGAAAAACTGTTTTTT. It is translated as CASSLGLAGGFANEKLFF.